This TCR beta chain was obtained from a study of blood T cell repertoires in COVID-19. About the research overall: COVID-19 samples from acute and convalescent phases originated in the United States, Italy and Spain. Nucleic acid was either cDNA or gDNA, and it came from T cells, B-cell-depleted T cells, or PBMCs.

In the authors' methods: Amplification of reference gene primers was used by the study to estimate nucleated cell counts. The assay was immunoSEQ multiplex PCR, and TCRdb's table has in-frame clones only and misses some. The V and J calls and the clone size are those of that table, but D and trimming were determined from the DNA. The sample contains 120,000 to 150,000 clones, 84% of which appear only once. With 6 bases clipped from V and 3 bases from J, the junction kept 4 bases outside the gene matches. The CDR3 is made up of 12 amino acids. Germline V CDR1 and CDR2: SQVTM, ANQGSEA. The clonotype was recovered from a human donor in a cohort sampled during active COVID-19. V usage is TRBV29-1 and J usage is TRBJ1-2, with 7 bases fitting TRBD1. The sequenced material came from peripheral blood. The CDR3 sequence is CSVTTGDYGYTF. The DNA of the CDR3 is TGCAGCGTCACAACAGGGGACTATGGCTACACCTTC.